A selection of T cell receptor beta chains follows, all from one sample in a study of blood T cell repertoires in COVID-19. Some clones are missing from TCRdb's copy, which holds only in-frame ones; the method was immunoSEQ multiplex PCR. The table shows around 230,000 clones, with more than 80% occurring only once. Sequencing was done on a sample of PBMCs or T cells enriched from blood (not recorded which). The receptors here all came from a woman aged 40 to 55 with acute COVID-19. Each CDR3 is given with its conserved first and last residue. D genes are given only for firm matches. Size is stated for part of the rows, as once, few or many counts, or as a class when the clone is expanded.

NA | TRBJ1-2 | NA | TRBV3-1/TRBV3-2 | TGTGCCAGCAGCCAGCCGACAGGCGCCGGTGGCTACACCTTC | CASSQPTGAGGYTF
NA | TRBJ1-5 | TRBD1 | TRBV9 | TGTGCCAGCAGCGGTTCACCGGGACAGGGACAGCATTTT | CASSGSPGQGQHF
NA | TRBJ1-2 | TRBD1 | TRBV7-9 | TGTGCCAGCAGCTTAGCCCTAACGGACAGGGGGCCATCTAACTATGGCTACACCTTC | CASSLALTDRGPSNYGYTF
NA | TRBJ2-7 | TRBD1 | TRBV5-6 | TGTGCCAGCAGCTTGCTTGGACAGGGGACCTACGAGCAGTACTTC | CASSLLGQGTYEQYF
NA | TRBJ1-5 | NA | TRBV7-2 | TGTGCCAGCAGCAAAGATCCAGGGTTTGGGCAGCCCCAGCATTTT | CASSKDPGFGQPQHF
NA | TRBJ1-2 | NA | TRBV30 | TGTGCCTGGATTGGAGGGCAGGGACATGGCTACACCTTC | CAWIGGQGHGYTF
NA | TRBJ2-1 | TRBD2 | TRBV9 | TGTGCCAGCAGCGCGCCGCGGGGGGGCTCGAGTGAGCAGTTCTTC | CASSAPRGGSSEQFF
once | TRBJ1-1 | NA | TRBV9 | TGTGCCAGCAGCGATGGGCACCCGAACACTGAAGCTTTCTTT | CASSDGHPNTEAFF
NA | TRBJ1-6 | TRBD1 | TRBV4-2 | TGTGCCAGCACCCCCGGGACAGATAATTCACCCCTCCACTTT | CASTPGTDNSPLHF
NA | TRBJ1-2 | TRBD1 | TRBV2 | TGTGCCAGCAGAAGGGACAGGGAAACGGGCTACACCTTC | CASRRDRETGYTF
NA | TRBJ2-3 | NA | TRBV19 | TGTGCCAGCCGGGGTGGGACAGATACGCAGTATTTT | CASRGGTDTQYF
NA | TRBJ1-3 | NA | TRBV6-5 | TGTGCCAGCAGTTACGGAGATTTGACAGCTGGAAACACCATATATTTT | CASSYGDLTAGNTIYF
NA | TRBJ1-1 | NA | TRBV18 | TGTGCCAGCTCACCCGTCGGGGAAATGAACACTGAAGCTTTCTTT | CASSPVGEMNTEAFF
NA | TRBJ1-2 | TRBD1 | TRBV5-1 | TGCGCCAGCAGCTCACGACAGGGATCGGGGAATGGCTACACCTTC | CASSSRQGSGNGYTF
once | TRBJ1-2 | TRBD1 | TRBV30 | TGTGCCTGGATCGGCGACAGGGGCCTTCGTGGCTACACCTTC | CAWIGDRGLRGYTF
NA | TRBJ2-1 | TRBD2 | TRBV9 | TGTGCCAGCAGCGTAGGGGCTAGCGGGGCCGGGCTCCATGAGCAGTTCTTC | CASSVGASGAGLHEQFF
NA | TRBJ2-7 | TRBD1 | TRBV2 | TGTGCCAGTACTTCCGGGACAGGCCGGAGAGAGCAGTACTTC | CASTSGTGRREQYF
NA | TRBJ1-2 | NA | TRBV5-1 | TGCGCCAGCAGCTCCGAACTCCGTGGTAACTATGGCTACACCTTC | CASSSELRGNYGYTF
NA | TRBJ1-6 | NA | TRBV9 | TGTGCCAGCAGCACCACAGTCTCCTATAATTCACCCCTCCACTTT | CASSTTVSYNSPLHF
NA | TRBJ1-5 | TRBD1 | TRBV24-1 | TGTGCCACCAGTGATGCTCAGGGGGTCAATCAGCCCCAGCATTTT | CATSDAQGVNQPQHF
NA | TRBJ2-3 | NA | TRBV7-2 | TGTGCCAGCAGCTCCTTCACATGGCAAGATACGCAGTATTTT | CASSSFTWQDTQYF
NA | TRBJ1-5 | TRBD1 | TRBV27 | TGTGCCAGCAGTCCCAGGGGGTTTCGCAATCAGCCCCAGCATTTT | CASSPRGFRNQPQHF
NA | TRBJ2-7 | TRBD1 | TRBV3-1/TRBV3-2 | TGTGCCAGCAGCTCGACAGGGAGCTCCTACGAGCAGTACTTC | CASSSTGSSYEQYF
NA | TRBJ1-1 | NA | TRBV30 | TGTGCCTGGAGTGTACTCTCCTCTCTCAACACTGAAGCTTTCTTT | CAWSVLSSLNTEAFF
NA | TRBJ1-1 | TRBD1 | TRBV5-1 | TGCGCCAGCAAGAGGGGACAGGGAAAAACTGAAGCTTTCTTT | CASKRGQGKTEAFF
NA | TRBJ1-5 | NA | TRBV23-1 | TGCGCCAGCAGTCAAGATAGGGGGAGTCAGCCCCAGCATTTT | CASSQDRGSQPQHF